This T cell receptor (beta chain) was identified during a study of blood T cell repertoires in COVID-19. As for the study in general: Sites in the United States, Italy and Spain provided acute and convalescent COVID-19 samples.

This clone was detected once. The authors' processing: Reference gene primers were amplified, and this amplification served to estimate nucleated cell counts. The repertoire was sequenced with immunoSEQ multiplex PCR; TCRdb's copy has only in-frame clones and lacks some. V and J calls and clone size follow that table, whereas D and trimming were derived from the DNA. The table includes around 100,000 clones, 88% detected once. The source is a human donor in a cohort sampled during active COVID-19. Sequencing input: peripheral blood.

CDR3 DNA sequence: TGTGCCAGTAGGCAGCAGACAGGGGCCGATACGCAGTATTTT. Translated, it gives CASRQQTGADTQYF. The chain employs TRBV19 and TRBJ2-3; 8 positions match TRBD1. V lost 6 bases to trimming and J lost 6 bases; unmatched junction nucleotides: 8. The germline gives CDR1 LNHDA, CDR2 SQIVND (reference sequence). The CDR3 spans 14 residues.